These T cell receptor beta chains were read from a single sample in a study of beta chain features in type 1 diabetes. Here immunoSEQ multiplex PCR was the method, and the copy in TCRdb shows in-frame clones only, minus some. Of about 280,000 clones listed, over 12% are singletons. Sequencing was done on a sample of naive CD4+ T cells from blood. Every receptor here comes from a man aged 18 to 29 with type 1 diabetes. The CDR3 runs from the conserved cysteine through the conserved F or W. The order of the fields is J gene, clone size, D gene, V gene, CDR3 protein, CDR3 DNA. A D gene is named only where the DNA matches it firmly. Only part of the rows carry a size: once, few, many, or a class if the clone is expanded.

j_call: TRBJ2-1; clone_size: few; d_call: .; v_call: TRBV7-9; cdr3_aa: CASSPPNPGPSNNEQFF; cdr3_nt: TGTGCCAGCAGCCCCCCCAATCCTGGGCCATCTAACAATGAGCAGTTCTTC
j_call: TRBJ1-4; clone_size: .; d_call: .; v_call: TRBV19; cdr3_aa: CASSSGQLEDEKLFF; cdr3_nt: TGTGCCAGTAGTAGTGGACAGCTCGAGGATGAAAAACTGTTTTTT
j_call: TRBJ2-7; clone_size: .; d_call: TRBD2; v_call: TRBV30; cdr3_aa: CAWSVSSGKREQYF; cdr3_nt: TGTGCCTGGAGTGTATCTAGCGGGAAACGCGAGCAGTACTTC
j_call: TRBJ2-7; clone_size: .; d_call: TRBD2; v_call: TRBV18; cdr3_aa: CASSPGVSSGRIYEQYF; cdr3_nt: TGTGCCAGCTCACCGGGTGTCTCTAGCGGGAGGATCTACGAGCAGTACTTC
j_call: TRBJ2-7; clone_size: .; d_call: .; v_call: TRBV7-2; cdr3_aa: CASSLGQGLSSYEQYF; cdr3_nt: TGTGCCAGCAGCTTAGGTCAGGGCCTAAGCTCCTACGAGCAGTACTTC
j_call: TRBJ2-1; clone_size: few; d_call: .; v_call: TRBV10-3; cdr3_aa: CATLGGTHNEQFF; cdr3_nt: TGTGCCACCCTCGGAGGGACCCACAATGAGCAGTTCTTC
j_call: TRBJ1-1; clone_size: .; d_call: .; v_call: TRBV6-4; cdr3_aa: CASKRELNTEAFF; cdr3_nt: TGTGCCAGCAAACGGGAGTTGAACACTGAAGCTTTCTTT
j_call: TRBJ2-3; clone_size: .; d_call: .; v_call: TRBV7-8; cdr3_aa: CASSPGRISTDTQYF; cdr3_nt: TGTGCCAGCAGCCCTGGCAGGATAAGCACAGATACGCAGTATTTT
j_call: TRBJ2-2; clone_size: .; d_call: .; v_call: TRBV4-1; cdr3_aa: CASGAGTDTGELFF; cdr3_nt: TGCGCCAGCGGGGCGGGAACGGACACCGGGGAGCTGTTTTTT
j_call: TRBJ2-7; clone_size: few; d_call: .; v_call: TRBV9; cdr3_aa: CASSVEGADEQYF; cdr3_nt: TGTGCCAGCAGCGTAGAAGGGGCGGACGAGCAGTACTTC
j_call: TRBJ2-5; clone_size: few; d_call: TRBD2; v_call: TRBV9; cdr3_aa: CASSVGTSAKGLETQYF; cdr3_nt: TGTGCCAGCAGCGTAGGGACTAGCGCCAAAGGTCTAGAGACCCAGTACTTC
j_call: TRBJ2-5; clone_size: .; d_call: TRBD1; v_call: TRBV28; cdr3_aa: CASSLGGTGGRETQYF; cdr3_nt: TGTGCCAGCAGTTTAGGGGGGACAGGGGGACGAGAGACCCAGTACTTC
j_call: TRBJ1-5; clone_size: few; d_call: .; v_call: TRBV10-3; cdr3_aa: CAIRAGRDNQPQHF; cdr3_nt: TGTGCCATCAGGGCCGGCAGGGACAATCAGCCCCAGCATTTT
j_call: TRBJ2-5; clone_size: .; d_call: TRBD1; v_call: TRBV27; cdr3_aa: CASSFGRGLLETQYF; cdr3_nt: TGTGCCAGCAGTTTTGGCAGGGGGCTTCTGGAGACCCAGTACTTC
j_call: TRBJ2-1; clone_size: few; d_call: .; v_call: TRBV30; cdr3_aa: CAWSVMGGSYNEQFF; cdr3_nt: TGTGCCTGGAGTGTGATGGGGGGCTCCTACAATGAGCAGTTCTTC
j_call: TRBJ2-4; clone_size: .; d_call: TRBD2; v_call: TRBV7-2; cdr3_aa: CASSKTLAGGIDIQYF; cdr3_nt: TGTGCCAGCAGCAAAACACTAGCGGGGGGAATAGACATTCAGTACTTC
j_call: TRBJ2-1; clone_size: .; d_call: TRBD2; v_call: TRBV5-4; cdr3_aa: CASSFTLAVNEQFF; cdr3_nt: TGTGCCAGCAGCTTTACACTAGCGGTCAATGAGCAGTTCTTC
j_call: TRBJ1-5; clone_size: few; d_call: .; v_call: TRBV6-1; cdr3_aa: CASSERQTSNQPQHF; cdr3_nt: TGTGCCAGCAGTGAGAGGCAGACTAGCAATCAGCCCCAGCATTTT
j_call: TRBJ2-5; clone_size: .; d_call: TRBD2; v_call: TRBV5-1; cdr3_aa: CASSFDTSGGAKTQYF; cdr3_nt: TGCGCCAGCAGCTTCGATACTAGCGGGGGGGCAAAGACCCAGTACTTC
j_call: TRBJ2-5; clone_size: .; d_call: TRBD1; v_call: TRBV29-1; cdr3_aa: CSVVETGGIETQYF; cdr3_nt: TGCAGCGTTGTTGAGACAGGGGGAATCGAGACCCAGTACTTC
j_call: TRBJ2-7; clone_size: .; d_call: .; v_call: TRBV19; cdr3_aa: CASSGAPPKPHEQYF; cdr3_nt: TGTGCCAGTAGTGGAGCTCCCCCAAAGCCTCACGAGCAGTACTTC
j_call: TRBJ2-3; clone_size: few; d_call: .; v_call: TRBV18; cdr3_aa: CASSPQGWRPNTQYF; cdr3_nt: TGTGCCAGCTCACCACAAGGTTGGAGGCCGAATACGCAGTATTTT
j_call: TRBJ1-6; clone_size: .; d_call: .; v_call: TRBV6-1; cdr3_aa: CASSFGSSVNSPLHF; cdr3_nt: TGTGCCAGCAGCTTCGGTAGCTCAGTTAATTCACCCCTCCACTTT
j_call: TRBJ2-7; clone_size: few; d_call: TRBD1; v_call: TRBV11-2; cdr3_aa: CASSGTGVGEQYF; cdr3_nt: TGTGCCAGCAGCGGGACAGGGGTTGGCGAGCAGTACTTC
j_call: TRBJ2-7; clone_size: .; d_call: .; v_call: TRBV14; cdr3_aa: CASSQRWYLGLPYEQYF; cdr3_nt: TGTGCCAGCAGCCAAAGGTGGTACCTGGGGCTCCCCTACGAGCAGTACTTC
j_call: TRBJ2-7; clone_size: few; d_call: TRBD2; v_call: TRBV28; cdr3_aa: CASSPGTTTNEQYF; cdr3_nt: TGTGCCAGCAGCCCTGGGACTACCACCAACGAGCAGTACTTC
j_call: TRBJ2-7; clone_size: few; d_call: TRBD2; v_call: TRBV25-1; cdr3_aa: CASSLAGVGSYEQYF; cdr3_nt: TGTGCCAGCAGCCTAGCGGGAGTGGGTTCCTACGAGCAGTACTTC
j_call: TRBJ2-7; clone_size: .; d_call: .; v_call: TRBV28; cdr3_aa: CASSLGGRARSYEQYF; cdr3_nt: TGTGCCAGCAGTTTGGGGGGGCGGGCTAGGTCCTACGAGCAGTACTTC
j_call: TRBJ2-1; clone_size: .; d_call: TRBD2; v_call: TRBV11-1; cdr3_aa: CASSLAGTSRVNEQFF; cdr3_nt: TGTGCCAGCAGCTTAGCGGGGACTAGCAGGGTCAATGAGCAGTTCTTC
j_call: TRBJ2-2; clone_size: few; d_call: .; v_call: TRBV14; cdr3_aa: CASSHESGVSNTGELFF; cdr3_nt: TGTGCCAGCAGCCACGAATCGGGGGTTTCTAACACCGGGGAGCTGTTTTTT
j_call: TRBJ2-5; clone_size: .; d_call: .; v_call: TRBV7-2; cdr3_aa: CASSPGTFQETQYF; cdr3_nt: TGTGCCAGCAGCCCCGGGACTTTCCAAGAGACCCAGTACTTC
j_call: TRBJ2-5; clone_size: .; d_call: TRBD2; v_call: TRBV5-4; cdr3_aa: CASSPRTSGETQYF; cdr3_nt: TGTGCCAGCAGCCCCCGGACTAGCGGCGAGACCCAGTACTTC
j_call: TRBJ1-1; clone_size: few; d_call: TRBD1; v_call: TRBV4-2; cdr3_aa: CASSQEGQGLMNTEAFF; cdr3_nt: TGTGCCAGCAGCCAAGAGGGACAGGGACTCATGAACACTGAAGCTTTCTTT
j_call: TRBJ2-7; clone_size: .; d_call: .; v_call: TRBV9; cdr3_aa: CASSEAGGEQYF; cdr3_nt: TGTGCCAGCAGCGAGGCGGGCGGGGAGCAGTACTTC
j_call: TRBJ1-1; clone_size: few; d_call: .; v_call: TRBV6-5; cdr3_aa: CASSSTQESGVAFF; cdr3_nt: TGTGCCAGCAGTTCCACCCAGGAGAGCGGGGTAGCTTTCTTT
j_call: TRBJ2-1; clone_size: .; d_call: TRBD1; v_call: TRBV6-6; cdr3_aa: CASSGDRGRNEQFF; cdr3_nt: TGTGCCAGCAGCGGGGACAGGGGGCGGAATGAGCAGTTCTTC
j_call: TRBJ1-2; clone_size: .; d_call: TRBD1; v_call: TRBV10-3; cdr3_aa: CAISDSWDRGGYTF; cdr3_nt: TGTGCCATCAGTGATAGTTGGGACAGAGGTGGCTACACCTTC
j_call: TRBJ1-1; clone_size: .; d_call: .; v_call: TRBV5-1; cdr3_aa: CASSSTVNTEAFF; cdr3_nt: TGCGCCAGCAGCTCTACAGTGAACACTGAAGCTTTCTTT
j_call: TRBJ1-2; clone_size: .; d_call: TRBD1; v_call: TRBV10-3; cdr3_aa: CAISGPGQGSNYGYTF; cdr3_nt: TGTGCCATCAGTGGGCCGGGACAGGGAAGTAACTATGGCTACACCTTC
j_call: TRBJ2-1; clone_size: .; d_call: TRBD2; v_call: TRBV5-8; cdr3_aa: CASSAGLAALGRDEQFF; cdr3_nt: TGTGCCAGCAGCGCGGGACTAGCGGCCCTCGGCCGGGATGAGCAGTTCTTC
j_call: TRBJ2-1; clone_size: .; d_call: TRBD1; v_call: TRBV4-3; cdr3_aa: CASSQGSGTVLRQFF; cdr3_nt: TGCGCCAGCAGCCAGGGTTCCGGGACAGTCCTGCGGCAGTTCTTC
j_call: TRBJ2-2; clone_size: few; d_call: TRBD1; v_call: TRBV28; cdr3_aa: CASRRGQRTGELFF; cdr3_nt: TGTGCCAGCAGAAGGGGACAGAGAACCGGGGAGCTGTTTTTT
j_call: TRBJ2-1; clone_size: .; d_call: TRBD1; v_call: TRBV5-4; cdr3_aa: CASSLSGTGNNEQFF; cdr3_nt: TGTGCCAGCAGCCTGAGTGGGACAGGGAACAATGAGCAGTTCTTC
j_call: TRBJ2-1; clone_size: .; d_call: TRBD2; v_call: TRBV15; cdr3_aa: CATSRMASGGNEQFF; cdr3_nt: TGTGCCACCAGCAGAATGGCTAGCGGGGGCAATGAGCAGTTCTTC
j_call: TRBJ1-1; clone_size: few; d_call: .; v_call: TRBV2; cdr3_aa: CASYAITGRKNTEAFF; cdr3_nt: TGTGCCAGCTATGCTATAACCGGGAGAAAGAACACTGAAGCTTTCTTT
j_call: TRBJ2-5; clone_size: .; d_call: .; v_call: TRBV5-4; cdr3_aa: CASSFWGPVETQYF; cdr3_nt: TGTGCCAGCAGCTTTTGGGGCCCGGTGGAGACCCAGTACTTC
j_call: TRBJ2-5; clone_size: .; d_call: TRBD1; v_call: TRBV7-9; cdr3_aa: CASSPRTGRETQYF; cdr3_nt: TGTGCCAGCAGCCCCCGGACAGGGAGGGAGACCCAGTACTTC
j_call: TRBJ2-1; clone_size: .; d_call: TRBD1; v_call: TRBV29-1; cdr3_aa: CSVQLQGKYYNEQFF; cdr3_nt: TGCAGCGTCCAATTACAGGGGAAATACTACAATGAGCAGTTCTTC
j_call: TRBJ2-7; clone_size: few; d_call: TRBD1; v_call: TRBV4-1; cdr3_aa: CASSQPTGGHYEQYF; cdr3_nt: TGCGCCAGCAGCCAACCGACAGGGGGTCACTACGAGCAGTACTTC
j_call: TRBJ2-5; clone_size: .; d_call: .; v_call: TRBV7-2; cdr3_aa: CASSLVQQETQYF; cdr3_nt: TGTGCCAGCAGCTTAGTACAGCAAGAGACCCAGTACTTC
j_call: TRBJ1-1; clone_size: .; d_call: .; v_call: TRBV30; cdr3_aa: CAWSVQGRANTEAFF; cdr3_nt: TGTGCCTGGAGTGTACAGGGCAGGGCGAACACTGAAGCTTTCTTT
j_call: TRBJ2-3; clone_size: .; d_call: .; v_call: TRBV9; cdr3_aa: CASSVSPPDTQYF; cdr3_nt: TGTGCCAGCAGCGTTAGCCCCCCAGATACGCAGTATTTT
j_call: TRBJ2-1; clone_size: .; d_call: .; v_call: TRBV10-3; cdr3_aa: CAIAQEYNEQFF; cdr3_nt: TGTGCCATTGCACAGGAATACAATGAGCAGTTCTTC
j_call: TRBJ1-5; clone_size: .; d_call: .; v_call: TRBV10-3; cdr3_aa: CAISEGGEAQPQHF; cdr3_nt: TGTGCCATCAGTGAGGGAGGGGAGGCCCAGCCCCAGCATTTT
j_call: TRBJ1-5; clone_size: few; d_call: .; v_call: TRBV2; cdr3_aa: CASRGVEQVNQPQHF; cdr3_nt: TGTGCCAGCCGCGGCGTTGAACAGGTCAATCAGCCCCAGCATTTT
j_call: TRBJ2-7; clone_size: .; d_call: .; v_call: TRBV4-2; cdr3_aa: CASSQDGAGTYEQYF; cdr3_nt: TGTGCCAGCAGCCAAGATGGGGCAGGCACCTACGAGCAGTACTTC